Following are 23 T cell receptor beta chains from one sample sequenced in a study of shared clonotypes between healthy human individuals. Sequencing used immunoSEQ multiplex PCR; TCRdb keeps in-frame clones, though not all of them. The data show around 1,900,000 clones, 85% to 95% seen once. CD8 cells classed as naive were CD45RO-negative and positively selected for CCR7, excluding terminally differentiated effector memory CD45RA+ cells. Sequencing was carried out using naive CD8+ T cells from PBMCs. The receptors here all came from a man younger than 35 in good health. Some clones in this sample may be carry-over from other donors' samples.

This chain uses TRBV7-9 with TRBJ2-1; D is possibly TRBD1 (5 bases). Trimming left V 6 bases short and J 1 base short, with 16 bases between. The CDR3 totals 16 residues. The germline gives CDR1 SEHNR, CDR2 FQNEAQ (reference sequence). The CDR3 sequence: CASRGPSGPSYNEQFF. The CDR3 DNA reads TGTGCCAGCAGGGGGCCCTCCGGGCCATCCTACAATGAGCAGTTCTTC.

As concerns this clone: The same CDR3 can be traced to other DNA sequences in this sample. The V call is TRBV7-9, the J call TRBJ2-1; no clear D. The CDR3 is 13 residues long. Germline CDR1 SEHNR, CDR2 FQNEAQ (reference sequence). V was trimmed by 1 base and J by 4 bases, leaving 5 bases between them. CDR3 sequence: CASSLGSYNEQFF. The CDR3 bases are TGTGCCAGCAGCTTAGGGAGTTACAATGAGCAGTTCTTC.

The chain is built from TRBV9 and TRBJ2-7; the D gene is possibly TRBD1 (5 bases). V shed 4 bases and J shed 3 bases, with 8 bases lying between them. The germline CDR1 and CDR2 sequences are SGDLS and YYNGEE. This CDR3 is 12 amino acids long. Here the CDR3 reads CASSPQGYEQYF. The CDR3 nucleotides are TGTGCCAGCAGCCCTCAGGGCTACGAGCAGTACTTC. The whole variable domain, remainder taken from reference TRBV9 and TRBJ2-7, is DSGVTQTPKHLITATGQRVTLRCSPRSGDLSVYWYQQSLDQGLQFLIQYYNGEERAKGNILERFSAQQFPDLHSELNLSSLELGDSALYFCASSPQGYEQYFGPGTRLTVT.

The chain has TRBV4-1 and TRBJ2-6; D unresolved. The V and J ends lost 1 base and 4 bases respectively, with 11 bases between them. Germline V lookup: CDR1 MGHRA, CDR2 YSYEKL. The CDR3 runs to 16 residues. The CDR3 region is CASSQAAVLGANVLTF. CDR3 sequence (DNA): TGCGCCAGCAGCCAAGCCGCTGTGCTCGGGGCCAACGTCCTGACTTTC.

CDR3 region: CASSPGLADTQYF. The CDR3 nucleotides read TGTGCCAGCAGCCCGGGACTAGCAGATACGCAGTATTTT. The chain recombines TRBV11-2 with TRBJ2-3, with 8 bases fitting TRBD2. The germline CDR1 and CDR2 sequences are SGHAT and FQNNGV. The CDR3 spans 13 residues. The J segment lost 4 bases and the V segment lost 5 bases, leaving 2 bases of the junction unmatched.

The chain recombines TRBV5-8 with TRBJ2-7, with TRBD1 matching over 10 bases. In germline, CDR1 is SGHTS, CDR2 YDEGEE. With V trimmed by 0 bases and J by 5 bases, 5 bases remained unmatched. The CDR3 has 15 residues. As DNA, the CDR3 is TGTGCCAGCAGCTTGGCCGGGGACAGGGGCGACGAGCAGTACTTC. The encoded protein is CASSLAGDRGDEQYF.

The chain combines TRBV10-3 with TRBJ2-7, with D hard to call. This CDR3 has 12 residues. V was cut by 6 bases and J by 3 bases, with 9 bases left in between. The germline CDR1 and CDR2 sequences are ENHRY and SYGVKD. CDR3 in amino acids: CAISQGYYEQYF. The CDR3 DNA reads as TGTGCCATCAGCCAAGGGTACTACGAGCAGTACTTC.

This chain connects TRBV6-1 to TRBJ2-7; TRBD1 matches at 9 bases. The CDR3 sequence is 14 residues long. Germline CDR1 MNHNS, CDR2 SASEGT. Trimming at V came to 6 bases and at J to 6 bases, leaving 9 bases not matched to a gene. CDR3 in DNA: TGTGCCAGCAGAAAAGGGACAGGGATGAGCGAGCAGTACTTC. This codes for CASRKGTGMSEQYF.

The chain combines TRBV5-1 with TRBJ2-7; 7 positions match TRBD2. Germline CDR1 SGHRS, CDR2 YFSETQ. V lost 0 bases to trimming and J lost 3 bases; unmatched junction nucleotides: 6. The CDR3 covers 15 residues. CDR3 sequence reads: CASSLVLAGDYEQYF. The CDR3 region has the DNA TGCGCCAGCAGCTTGGTGTTAGCGGGTGACTACGAGCAGTACTTC.

The table lists this clone with a count of one. The CDR3 DNA is TGCGCCAGCTCTGATCTCCCGGGTGAGCAGTTCTTC. Amino acid sequence: CASSDLPGEQFF. The V gene is TRBV4-1, the J gene TRBJ2-1; no clear D. V shed 8 bases and J shed 9 bases, with 14 bases lying between them. The CDR3 is made up of 12 amino acids. Germline CDR1 MGHRA, CDR2 YSYEKL.

The chain links TRBV9 to TRBJ1-4; no definite D call. Germline CDR1 reads SGDLS; CDR2 reads YYNGEE. Trimming shortened V by 0 bases and J by 0 bases, and 12 bases separated the two germline ends. There are 17 residues in the CDR3. CDR3 bases: TGTGCCAGCAGCGTAGGAGTTAGGGTTGCAACTAATGAAAAACTGTTTTTT. It is translated as CASSVGVRVATNEKLFF.

V and J are TRBV9 and TRBJ2-3; 11 nucleotides match TRBD1. V lost 3 bases and J lost 4; bases outside the gene matches: 7. CDR3 size: 16 residues. Germline CDR1 is SGDLS and CDR2 is YYNGEE. CDR3 in amino acids: CASSASGTGGADTQYF. The CDR3 nucleotides are TGTGCCAGCAGCGCCTCCGGGACAGGGGGGGCAGATACGCAGTATTTT.

In DNA form, the CDR3 reads TGCGCCAGCAGCCAAATAGACAGGGGGCCTTCTAATGAAAAACTGTTTTTT. Translated, it gives CASSQIDRGPSNEKLFF. The J gene is TRBJ1-4, the V gene TRBV4-1, with 10 bases that match TRBD1. The CDR3 contains 17 residues. CDR1 and CDR2 (germline): MGHRA, YSYEKL. Trimming at V came to 2 bases and at J to 3 bases, leaving 6 bases not matched to a gene.

The chain is built from TRBV7-8 and TRBJ2-7; unclear D gene. The CDR3 length is 11 residues. Trimming cost V 5 bases and J 8 bases, with 10 bases left between them. CDR1 is SGHVS, CDR2 FQNEAQ, per germline. Here the CDR3 reads CASSVLRKQYF. The CDR3 DNA is TGTGCCAGCAGCGTTCTTAGGAAGCAGTACTTC.

The chain couples TRBV11-2 to TRBJ1-1; D is ambiguous. This CDR3 spans 14 amino acids. V was pared by 5 bases and J by 10 bases, with 20 bases between. Germline values: CDR1 SGHAT, CDR2 FQNNGV. CDR3 nucleotide sequence: TGTGCCAGCAGCGACCCAAACTTTGGGGTCCGAGCTTTCTTT. Its protein product is CASSDPNFGVRAFF.

This clone has a handful of counts. Additional DNA sequences in this sample encode the identical CDR3. The rearrangement uses TRBV27 and TRBJ1-5; tentatively, D is TRBD1 (6 bases). The CDR3 runs 14 residues. CDR1 and CDR2 from the germline V gene are MNHEY and SMNVEV (reference sequence). The V and J ends lost 2 bases and 6 bases respectively, with 11 bases between them. CDR3 amino acids: CASSLGGAVQPQHF. For the CDR3, the DNA is TGTGCCAGCAGTTTAGGGGGCGCGGTTCAGCCCCAGCATTTT.

V gene TRBV6-6 combines with J gene TRBJ2-7; 10 bases align to TRBD2. The J segment lost 4 bases and the V segment lost 2 bases, leaving 5 bases of the junction unmatched. There are 15 residues in the CDR3. Germline assignment: CDR1 MNHNY and CDR2 SVGAGI (reference sequence). This CDR3 is CASSYPGAGGYEQYF. CDR3 coding DNA: TGTGCCAGCAGTTACCCGGGAGCGGGAGGGTACGAGCAGTACTTC.

Note on this clone: The junction departs from the called germline gene at one end, perhaps through a read error. This rearrangement joins TRBV15 to TRBJ2-2; no reliable D call. The CDR3 has 14 residues. Germline values: CDR1 LNHNV, CDR2 YYDKDF (reference sequence). The CDR3 DNA is TGTGCCACCAGCGGAGATTGGGGCACCGGGGAGCTGTTTTTT. As protein: CATSGDWGTGELFF.

The chain is built from TRBV7-9 and TRBJ2-7, with 8 bases identical to TRBD1. V was clipped by 5 bases and J by 0 bases; unmatched bases: 6. The CDR3 totals 15 residues. Germline V gene lookup returns CDR1 SEHNR and CDR2 FQNEAQ (reference sequence). The CDR3 DNA reads TGTGCCAGCAGCCCGGGACAGGTGAACTCCTACGAGCAGTACTTC. Its translation: CASSPGQVNSYEQYF.

The V call is TRBV4-3, the J call TRBJ1-1; D might be TRBD1 (6 bases). With 2 bases removed from V and 4 bases from J, the gap between germline ends came to 11 bases. The germline CDR1 and CDR2 sequences are LGHNA and YSLEER. The CDR3 runs to 14 residues. The chain's CDR3 is CASSQNTGSTEAFF. The CDR3 DNA is TGCGCCAGCAGCCAAAATACAGGGTCCACTGAAGCTTTCTTT.

The chain recombines TRBV27 with TRBJ2-7; D is tentatively TRBD1 or TRBD2 (5 bases each). The CDR3 runs to 12 residues. V was cut by 4 bases and J by 12 bases, with 16 bases left in between. Per germline, CDR1 MNHEY and CDR2 SMNVEV (reference sequence). CDR3 protein: CASSSARGVLYF. The CDR3 coding sequence is TGTGCCAGCAGTTCGGCCCGAGGGGTTTTGTACTTC.

This clone was seen a single time. V gene TRBV15 combines with J gene TRBJ2-1; D may correspond to TRBD1 or TRBD2 (5 bases each). Trimming removed 0 bases at V and 6 bases at J, with 12 bases between. This CDR3 is built from 15 residues. Germline values: CDR1 LNHNV, CDR2 YYDKDF (reference sequence). CDR3: CATSRDRDAINEQFF. As DNA, the CDR3 is TGTGCCACCAGCAGAGATAGGGACGCAATCAATGAGCAGTTCTTC. Based on the CDR3 plus reference TRBV15 and TRBJ2-1, the full variable domain is DAMVIQNPRYQVTQFGKPVTLSCSQTLNHNVMYWYQQKSSQAPKLLFHYYDKDFNNEADTPDNFQSRRPNTSFCFLDIRSPGLGDTAMYLCATSRDRDAINEQFFGPGTRLTVL.

This chain connects TRBV7-9 to TRBJ2-6; a possible D gene is TRBD1 (6 bases). V lost 5 bases, J lost 0 bases, and 17 bases lay in between. Germline V lookup: CDR1 SEHNR, CDR2 FQNEAQ (reference sequence). The CDR3 is 18 amino acids. DNA for the CDR3: TGTGCCAGCAGCCGTCCTACAGGGTTAAGCTCTGGGGCCAACGTCCTGACTTTC. Its protein is CASSRPTGLSSGANVLTF.